Detailed here is one T cell receptor (beta chain). Germline CDR1 and CDR2: SQVTM and ANQGSEA. J lost 7 bases, V lost 0 bases, and 1 base had no gene match. The CDR3 spans 15 residues. The entry originates in a study of T-cell reconstitution after alpha-beta-depleted transplantation in children. TCRbeta library construction was performed incorporating unique molecular identifiers. TCRdb re-derived calls from the PCR reads in MiXCR, one entry per CDR3 protein. This table holds about 500,000 distinct CDR3 sequences, around a third found once. The receptor comes from a human donor who donated a stem cell graft to a child with aplastic anemia. The V gene is TRBV29-1, the J gene TRBJ2-1; 15 bases are shared with TRBD2. The material sequenced was PBMCs from the stem cell graft donor, taken from the stem cell graft. In DNA, the CDR3 is TGCAGCGTTGAAGATGGGACTAGCGGGGGGAATGAGCAGTTCTTC. Its translation: CSVEDGTSGGNEQFF.